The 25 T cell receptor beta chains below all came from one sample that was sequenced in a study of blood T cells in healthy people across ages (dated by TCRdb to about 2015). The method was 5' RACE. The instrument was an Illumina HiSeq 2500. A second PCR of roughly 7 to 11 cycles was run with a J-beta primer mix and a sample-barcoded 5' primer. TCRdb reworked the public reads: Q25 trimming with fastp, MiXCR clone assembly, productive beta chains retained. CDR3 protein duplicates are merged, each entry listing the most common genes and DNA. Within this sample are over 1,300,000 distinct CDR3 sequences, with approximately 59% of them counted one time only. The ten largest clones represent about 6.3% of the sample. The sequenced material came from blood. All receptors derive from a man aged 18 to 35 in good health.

CDR3 region: CSVGTSGGTTDTQYF. CDR3 in DNA: TGCAGCGTTGGGACTAGCGGGGGGACCACAGATACGCAGTATTTT. The rearrangement links TRBV29-1 to TRBJ2-3; 14 bases map to TRBD2. V was pared by 4 bases and J by 2 bases, with 2 bases of the junction left unmatched. The CDR3 length is 15 residues. CDR1 and CDR2 (germline): SQVTM, ANQGSEA.

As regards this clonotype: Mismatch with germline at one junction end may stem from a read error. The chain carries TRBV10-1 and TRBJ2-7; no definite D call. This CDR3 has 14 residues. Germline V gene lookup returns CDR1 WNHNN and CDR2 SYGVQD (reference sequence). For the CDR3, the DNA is TGCGCCAGCAGTGTGGACGGAGACTCCTACGGGCAGTACTTC. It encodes CASSVDGDSYGQYF.

This chain's CDR3 is CASSSGRANSYEQYF. Written as DNA, the CDR3 is TGTGCCAGCAGTTCGGGACGAGCGAACTCCTACGAGCAGTACTTC. The V call is TRBV12-3 or TRBV12-4, the J call TRBJ2-7; perhaps D is TRBD1 or TRBD2 (5 bases each). CDR3 length: 15 amino acids. Trimming cost V 4 bases and J 0 bases, with 13 bases left between them.

CDR3 nucleotide sequence: TGTGCCACCAGCAGTCAGGCCAGGGGAGGGTACGAGCAGTACTTC. Translation: CATSSQARGGYEQYF. The chain joins TRBV15 to TRBJ2-7, with D maybe TRBD2 (7 bases). Between the trimmed V and J ends, which lost 3 bases and 4 bases, there was a span of 16 bases. Germline values: CDR1 LNHNV, CDR2 YYDKDF (reference sequence). The CDR3 sequence is 15 residues long. Filled out from reference TRBV15 and TRBJ2-7, the complete variable domain reads DAMVIQNPRYQVTQFGKPVTLSCSQTLNHNVMYWYQQKSSQAPKLLFHYYDKDFNNEADTPDNFQSRRPNTSFCFLDIRSPGLGDTAMYLCATSSQARGGYEQYFGPGTRLTVT.

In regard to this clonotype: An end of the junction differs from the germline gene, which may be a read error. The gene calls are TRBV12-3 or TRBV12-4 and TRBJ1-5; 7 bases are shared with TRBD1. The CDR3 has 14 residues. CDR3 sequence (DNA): TGTACCAGCTGGGAGAACAGGGGAGGCCAGCCCCAGCATTTT. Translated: CTSWENRGGQPQHF.

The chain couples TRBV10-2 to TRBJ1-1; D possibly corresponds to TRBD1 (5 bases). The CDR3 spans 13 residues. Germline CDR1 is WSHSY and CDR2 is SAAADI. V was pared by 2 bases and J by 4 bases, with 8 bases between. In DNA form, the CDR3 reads TGCGCCAGCAGTGAGGTAGGGACCACTGAAGCTTTCTTT. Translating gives CASSEVGTTEAFF.

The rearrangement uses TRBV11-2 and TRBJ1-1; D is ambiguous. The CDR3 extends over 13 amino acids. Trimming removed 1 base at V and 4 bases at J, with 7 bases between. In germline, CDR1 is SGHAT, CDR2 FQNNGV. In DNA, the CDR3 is TGTGCCAGCAGCTTAGTTCCGGCCACTGAAGCTTTCTTT. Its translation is CASSLVPATEAFF.

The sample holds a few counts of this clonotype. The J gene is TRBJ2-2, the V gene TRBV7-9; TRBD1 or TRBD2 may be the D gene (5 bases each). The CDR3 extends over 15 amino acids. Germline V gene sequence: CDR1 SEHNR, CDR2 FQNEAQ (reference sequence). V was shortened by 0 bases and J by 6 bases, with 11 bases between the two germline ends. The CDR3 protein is CASSLAGTEAGELFF. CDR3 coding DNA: TGTGCCAGCAGCTTAGCGGGGACGGAGGCCGGGGAGCTGTTTTTT.

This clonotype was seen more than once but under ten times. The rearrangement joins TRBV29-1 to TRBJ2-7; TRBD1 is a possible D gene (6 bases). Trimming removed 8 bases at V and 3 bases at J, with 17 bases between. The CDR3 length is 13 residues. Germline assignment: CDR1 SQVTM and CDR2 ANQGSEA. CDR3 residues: CSFRTGSRYEQYF. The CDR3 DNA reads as TGCAGCTTCCGTACAGGGTCGCGCTACGAGCAGTACTTC.

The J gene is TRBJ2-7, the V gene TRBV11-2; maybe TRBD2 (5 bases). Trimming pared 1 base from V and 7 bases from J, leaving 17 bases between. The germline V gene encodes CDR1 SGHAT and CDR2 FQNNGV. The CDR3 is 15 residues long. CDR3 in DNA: TGTGCCAGCAGCTTAGTGGCGGACTCGTTATATGAGCAGTACTTC. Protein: CASSLVADSLYEQYF.

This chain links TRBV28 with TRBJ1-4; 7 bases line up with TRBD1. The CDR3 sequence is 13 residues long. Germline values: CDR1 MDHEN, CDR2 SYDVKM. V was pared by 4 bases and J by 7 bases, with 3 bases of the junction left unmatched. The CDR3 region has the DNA TGTGCCAGCAGTTGCTACAGGGGTGAAAAACTGTTTTTT. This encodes CASSCYRGEKLFF.

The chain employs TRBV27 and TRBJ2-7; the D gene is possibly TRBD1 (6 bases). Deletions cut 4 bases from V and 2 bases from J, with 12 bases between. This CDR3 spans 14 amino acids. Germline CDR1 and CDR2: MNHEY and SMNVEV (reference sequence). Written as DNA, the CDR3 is TGTGCCAGCAGTTCCCGGGACATCACCTACGAGCAGTACTTC. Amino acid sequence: CASSSRDITYEQYF.

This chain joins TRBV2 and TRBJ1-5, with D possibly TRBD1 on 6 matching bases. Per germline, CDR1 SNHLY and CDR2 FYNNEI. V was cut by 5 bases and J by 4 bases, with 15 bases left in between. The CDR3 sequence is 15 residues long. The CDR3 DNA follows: TGTGCCAGCAGTTTGGGACAAAGCGTAAATCAGCCCCAGCATTTT. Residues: CASSLGQSVNQPQHF. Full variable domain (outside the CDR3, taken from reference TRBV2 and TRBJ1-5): EPEVTQTPSHQVTQMGQEVILRCVPISNHLYFYWYRQILGQKVEFLVSFYNNEISEKSEIFDDQFSVERPDGSNFTLKIRSTKLEDSAMYFCASSLGQSVNQPQHFGDGTRLSIL.

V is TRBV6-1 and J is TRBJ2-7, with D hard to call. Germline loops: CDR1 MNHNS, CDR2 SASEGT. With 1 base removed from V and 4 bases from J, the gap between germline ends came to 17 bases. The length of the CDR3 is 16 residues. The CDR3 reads CASSEGKGFSLYEQYF. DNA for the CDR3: TGTGCCAGCAGTGAAGGGAAGGGCTTTTCCTTGTACGAGCAGTACTTC.

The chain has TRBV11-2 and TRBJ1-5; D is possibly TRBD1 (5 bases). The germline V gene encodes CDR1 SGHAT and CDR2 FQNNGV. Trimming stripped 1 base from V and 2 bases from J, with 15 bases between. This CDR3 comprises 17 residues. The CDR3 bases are TGTGCCAGCAGCTTAGGACCTGGGGGGTGGGGCAATCAGCCCCAGCATTTT. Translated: CASSLGPGGWGNQPQHF.

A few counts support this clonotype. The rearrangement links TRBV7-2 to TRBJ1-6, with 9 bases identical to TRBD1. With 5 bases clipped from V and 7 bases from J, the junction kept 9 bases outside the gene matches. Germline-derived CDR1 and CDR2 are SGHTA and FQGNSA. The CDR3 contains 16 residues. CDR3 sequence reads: CASSTGDRVRNSPLHF. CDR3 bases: TGTGCCAGCAGCACAGGGGACAGGGTTAGAAATTCACCCCTCCACTTT.

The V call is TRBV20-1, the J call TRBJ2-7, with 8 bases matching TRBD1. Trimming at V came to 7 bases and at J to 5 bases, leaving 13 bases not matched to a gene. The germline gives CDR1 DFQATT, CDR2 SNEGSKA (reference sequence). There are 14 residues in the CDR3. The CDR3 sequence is CSVRQDRVINEQYF. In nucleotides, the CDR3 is TGCAGTGTCCGCCAGGACAGGGTAATAAACGAGCAGTACTTC.

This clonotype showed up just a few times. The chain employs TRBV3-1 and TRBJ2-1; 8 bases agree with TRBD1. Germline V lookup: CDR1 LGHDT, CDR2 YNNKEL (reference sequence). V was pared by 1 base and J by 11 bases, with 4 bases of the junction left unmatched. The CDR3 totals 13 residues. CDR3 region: CASSQGTGYKQFF. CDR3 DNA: TGTGCCAGCAGCCAAGGGACAGGGTATAAGCAGTTCTTC.

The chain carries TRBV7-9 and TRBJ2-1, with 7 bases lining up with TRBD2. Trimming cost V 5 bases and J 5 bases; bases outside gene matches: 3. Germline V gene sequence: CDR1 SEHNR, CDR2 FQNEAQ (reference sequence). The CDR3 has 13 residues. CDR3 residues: CASSPTSNNEQFF. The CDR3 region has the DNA TGTGCCAGCAGCCCGACTAGCAACAATGAGCAGTTCTTC. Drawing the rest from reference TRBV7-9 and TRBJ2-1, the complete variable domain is DTGVSQNPRHKITKRGQNVTFRCDPISEHNRLYWYRQTLGQGPEFLTYFQNEAQLEKSRLLSDRFSAERPKGSFSTLEIQRTEQGDSAMYLCASSPTSNNEQFFGPGTRLTVL.

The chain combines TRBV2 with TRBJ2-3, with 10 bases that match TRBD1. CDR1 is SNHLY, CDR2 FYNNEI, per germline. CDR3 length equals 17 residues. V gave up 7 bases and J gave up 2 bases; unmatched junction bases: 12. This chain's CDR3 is CASTGGTGAPITDTQYF. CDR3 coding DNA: TGTGCCAGCACTGGGGGGACAGGGGCACCGATCACAGATACGCAGTATTTT.

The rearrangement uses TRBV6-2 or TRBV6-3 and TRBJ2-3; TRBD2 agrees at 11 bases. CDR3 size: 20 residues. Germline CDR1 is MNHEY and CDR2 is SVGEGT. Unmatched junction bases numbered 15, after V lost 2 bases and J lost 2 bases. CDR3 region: CASSYTSTKTSGALTDTQYF. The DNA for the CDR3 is TGTGCCAGCAGTTACACTTCAACAAAGACTAGCGGGGCCCTCACAGATACGCAGTATTTT.

This CDR3 is CSARGDRGIYEQYF. CDR3 nucleotide sequence: TGCAGTGCTAGAGGGGACAGGGGGATTTACGAGCAGTACTTC. The chain links TRBV20-1 to TRBJ2-7; 11 bases align to TRBD1. The CDR3 runs 14 residues. Germline V gene lookup returns CDR1 DFQATT and CDR2 SNEGSKA (reference sequence). V was pared by 1 base and J by 4 bases, with 3 bases of the junction left unmatched.

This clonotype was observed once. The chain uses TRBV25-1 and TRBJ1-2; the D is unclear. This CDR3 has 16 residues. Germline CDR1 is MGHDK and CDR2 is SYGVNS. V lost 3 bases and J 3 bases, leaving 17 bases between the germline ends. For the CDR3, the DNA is TGTGCCAGCAGTGAGACGGGGAGAAAGTTTCACTATGGCTACACCTTC. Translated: CASSETGRKFHYGYTF.

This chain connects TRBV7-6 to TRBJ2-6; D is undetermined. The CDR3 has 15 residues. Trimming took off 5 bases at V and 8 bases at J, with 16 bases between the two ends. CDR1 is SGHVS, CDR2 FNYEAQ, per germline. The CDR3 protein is CASSHRGVATNVLTF. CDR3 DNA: TGTGCCAGCAGCCACCGTGGGGTGGCCACCAACGTCCTGACTTTC.

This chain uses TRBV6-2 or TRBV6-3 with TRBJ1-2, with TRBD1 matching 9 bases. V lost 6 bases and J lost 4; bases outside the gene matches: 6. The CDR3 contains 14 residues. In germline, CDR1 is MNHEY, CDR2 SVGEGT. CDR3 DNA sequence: TGTGCCAGCAGAAGGACAGGGGACGGCTATGGCTACACCTTC. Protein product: CASRRTGDGYGYTF.